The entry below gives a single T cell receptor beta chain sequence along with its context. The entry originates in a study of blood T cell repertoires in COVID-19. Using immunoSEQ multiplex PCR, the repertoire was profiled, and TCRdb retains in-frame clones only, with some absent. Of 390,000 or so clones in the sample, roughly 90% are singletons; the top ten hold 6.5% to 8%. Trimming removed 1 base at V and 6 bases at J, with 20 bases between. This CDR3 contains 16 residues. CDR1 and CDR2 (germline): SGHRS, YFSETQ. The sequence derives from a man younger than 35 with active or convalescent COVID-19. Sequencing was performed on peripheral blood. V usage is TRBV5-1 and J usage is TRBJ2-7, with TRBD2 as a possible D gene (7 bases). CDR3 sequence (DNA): TGCGCCAGCAGCTTGATGGGGGGGCAGAAGGGCTTCGAGCAGTACTTC. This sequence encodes CASSLMGGQKGFEQYF.